The clone carrying this TCR beta chain was observed a few times. Sequencing used immunoSEQ multiplex PCR; TCRdb keeps in-frame clones, though not all of them. Here the sample spans fewer than 200,000 clones, almost 90% being singletons. This specimen belongs to a study of control samples from healthy donors and cancer patients. The source material was blood. The sequence was collected from a woman in her twenties or thirties in good health.

CDR3 sequence (DNA): TGTGCCAGCAGCCAAATACAGGGGAATCAGCCCCAGCATTTT. Protein: CASSQIQGNQPQHF. This rearrangement joins TRBV4-2 to TRBJ1-5; 7 nucleotides agree with TRBD1. The CDR3 loop spans 14 amino acids. Per germline, CDR1 LGHNA and CDR2 YNFKEQ. The J segment lost 4 bases and the V segment lost 2 bases, leaving 2 bases of the junction unmatched.